This T cell receptor (beta chain) is drawn from a study of beta chain features in type 1 diabetes. Study-level information: Sorted cell examination encompassed 100,000,000 or so cells across all samples. Overall study results and limits: Patients' naive, central memory and regulatory TCRB repertoires appeared more alike than those of healthy donors. All four CD4+ subsets of Type 1 diabetes patients contained TCRB CDR3s that were moderately but significantly shorter. Patients with type 1 diabetes showed fewer VDJ junction insertions and more deletions.

Since all of the isolated RNA was reverse transcribed, expressed TCRB transcripts were what got sequenced. Profiling relied on immunoSEQ multiplex PCR, and the TCRdb table lists in-frame clones only, not all of them. The sample has a few hundred thousand clones, around 30% seen once. Germline-derived CDR1 and CDR2 are MGHDK and SYGVNS. Between the trimmed V and J ends, which lost 2 bases and 2 bases, there was a span of 13 bases. The CDR3 is 16 amino acids. In this sample, this clone turned up a few times. The antigen remains unidentified. The sequenced sample consisted of naive CD4+ T cells from blood. The V and J genes are TRBV25-1 and TRBJ2-1; tentatively, D is TRBD2 (6 bases). The TCR comes from a man aged 18-30 years in good health. CDR3 DNA: TGTGCCAGCAGTGAACCGGCAGGGAGGACCTACAATGAGCAGTTCTTC. Amino acids: CASSEPAGRTYNEQFF.